This T cell receptor (beta chain) was sequenced during a study of blood T cell repertoires in COVID-19. Across the whole study: Acute and convalescent COVID-19 samples came from the United States, Italy and Spain. Nucleic acid was either cDNA or gDNA, and it came from T cells, B-cell-depleted T cells, or PBMCs.

In the authors' workflow: The assay estimated nucleated cells by amplifying reference gene primers. The protocol was immunoSEQ multiplex PCR, while the TCRdb copy is restricted to in-frame clones and leaves out a portion. D and trimming were read from the DNA, whereas the V and J calls and clone size are those reported in that table. The table has about 170,000 clones, 85% to 90% seen once. The CDR3 is made up of 17 amino acids. V shed 6 bases and J 5 bases; nucleotides not matched to a gene: 13. The V gene's germline CDR1 is MDHEN and CDR2 SYDVKM. The receptor's source is a man between 50 and 59 years old who had recovered from COVID-19. Sequenced input: peripheral blood. This rearrangement joins TRBV28 to TRBJ2-3; TRBD2 matches 11 bases. The CDR3 nucleotides read TGTGCCAGCAGGGGGACTAGCGGACTCGTTGGGGGAGATACGCAGTATTTT. Translated, it gives CASRGTSGLVGGDTQYF.